This TCR beta chain was recorded in a study of CD8+ T cells in alopecia areata (dated by TCRdb to about 2018). Background for the entire study: The treated patients, all with moderate-to-severe alopecia areata, were enrolled in an open-label pilot trial of oral tofacitinib given at 5 to 10 mg twice daily. immunoSEQ multiplex PCR using 35 Vbeta forward primers and 13 Jbeta reverse primers was used to amplify TCRbeta CDR3 regions. Scalp tissue and sorted CD4+ and CD8+ peripheral blood T cells from patchy and totalis/universalis alopecia areata patients and from healthy controls were covered by human TCRbeta sequencing. Clonality in the scalp was compared among normal scalp (n=4), patchy alopecia areata scalp (n=8), and alopecia totalis/universalis scalp (n=8). The study used high-throughput TCRbeta sequencing to examine T cell clonal expansion in alopecia areata, in both the C3H/HeJ mouse model and human patients. Patients stayed on tofacitinib for 6 to 18 months and then had 6 months of follow-up off drug so that delayed response and recurrence could be assessed. Biopsies were taken from tofacitinib-treated patients at baseline and at 4 and 24 weeks of treatment, and a later scalp biopsy was taken in several of the tofacitinib-treated patients. The RNA source kit depended on sample type: the PAXgene miRNA kit for fixed scalp, the miRNeasy kit for PBMCs, and the RNeasy kit for mouse skin. General findings and caveats noted by the study authors: Higher clonality and more expanded CD8+ clones were observed in lesional scalp than in normal scalp, particularly in alopecia totalis/universalis, a finding suggestive of antigenic drive. Scalp TCR repertoire analysis is complicated because resident alphabeta T cells in normal human skin are also sequenced, whereas mouse skin is dominated by gammadelta T cells. TCR sequences shared between patients were less clear than in mice, possibly partly because of HLA diversity in the patient population.

Explained via the paper, the time point label denotes: baseline before oral tofacitinib. Lesional scalp punch biopsies and peripheral blood were collected from alopecia areata patients. After PBMCs were isolated by density centrifugation and stained for CD3, CD4 and CD8, a FACSAria was used to sort CD4+ and CD8+ T cells. The CDR3 contains 11 residues, cysteine and phenylalanine counted. Only the CDR3 portion is preserved as DNA: 33 bases, with reading frame beginning at the first base. From the germline V gene (reference sequence), CDR1 is MNHNY and CDR2 is SVGAGI. Cut back by 0 bases and 5 bases, the V and J ends lie 0 bases apart. Receptors were amplified or captured by the immunoSEQ multiplex PCR assay. To provide template for TCR sequencing, every sample had RNA extracted and reverse transcribed into cDNA. First-strand cDNA was synthesized using SuperScript III with a 2:1 mix of oligo-dT and random hexamers. Amplification bias was assessed with a synthetic immune receptor repertoire, and residual bias was removed computationally. In the original analysis: Raw reads were preprocessed to remove errors, and CDR3 was defined by IMGT conventions from the conserved cysteine to phenylalanine. Clonality was computed by normalizing Shannon entropy by log2 of the number of productive unique TCRs and subtracting the result from 1. Whether each scalp clone was CD4 or CD8 was inferred by checking scalp TCRbeta sequences against the CD4 and CD8 repertoires from sorted blood. What TCRdb holds here is the immuneACCESS table cut down to in-frame rearrangements. Part of the clones is not present; checked against another copy, under half of the missing clones reflect an unresolved V gene, and the others are unexplained. That table supplies the V and J calls and clone size; D and trimming were determined from the DNA. For this sample the table gives roughly 150,000 clones, of which about three fifths were detected only once. Together, the top ten hold 6.4% of the sample.

To note about this clone: Its antigen specificity is not known. No per-base quality is available; no much larger clone lies one base away. Other DNA sequences in the sample encode the same CDR3.

This TCR derives from a human donor with alopecia areata. The chain couples TRBV6-6 to TRBJ2-3; the D gene assignment is ambiguous. Source: CD4+ T cells sorted from blood, taken at week 0. The DNA sequence is given as TGTGCCAGCAGTTACTCAGATACGCAGTATTTT. Translated, it gives CASSYSDTQYF.